This entry concerns a single T cell receptor (beta chain). Its antigen target is currently unknown. Within one base of it there is no much larger clone, and no base qualities were kept. The record originates from a study of cytomegalovirus exposure and HLA in healthy donors (dated by TCRdb to 2016 to 2017). Concerning the study at large: An earlier analysis of about 530 of the donors reported roughly 300 Gb of sequence data and 95 million to 130 million unique TCR beta sequences obtained from about 179 million T cells. An early release covering roughly 640 HLA-typed donors comprised roughly 300 gigabases of sequencing data and tens of millions of unique TCR sequences. The genetic ancestry cluster associated with self-reported Caucasian donors included over 65% of the approximately 410 genotyped donors. The study aimed to test whether signatures of past pathogen exposure could be identified by cataloging public T cell receptors. The study used immunosequencing to profile the T cell repertoires of approximately 650 subjects and linked those repertoires to cytomegalovirus serostatus. A separate validation cohort of over 95 different subjects was used in addition to the approximately 700-subject first cohort. To predict cytomegalovirus infection status, the study brought together high-throughput TCR immunosequencing, statistical association of individual TCRs with disease status, and machine learning. A later analysis re-analyzed previously published TCR beta repertoires from about 600 donors and added high-resolution HLA genotyping to study TCR occurrence patterns. Rather than using new phenotypic data, the later analysis identified candidate immune exposures from TCR beta sequences and from how often those sequences occurred across donors. An earlier analysis of several hundred of the donors used high-throughput TCR beta sequencing to judge whether each TCR beta V gene segment behaved as functional or pseudogenic. Donor age, sex, ethnicity and CMV serostatus were compiled together with the repertoire data. In a later genetic analysis, genome-wide SNP genotypes for about 65% of the 666 donors were used, and that subset was treated as a discovery cohort. All discovery cohort repertoires had been generated using a single sequencing platform. Class I and class II HLA loci were covered by the typing at four-digit resolution. The number of donors typed differed by locus, with roughly 629-640 for A, B, C, DRB1 and DQB1, more than 500 for DQA1, over 600 for DPA1, and some 440 for DPB1. Four to six DR-DQ haplotypes were handled as single units for association and clustering, since linkage in the cohort was strong. Among 398 genotyped donors of the cohort, an average of 235,054 unique TCR beta nucleotide sequences were sequenced per donor, approximately 20% of them non-productive.

The cohort comprised 666 healthy bone marrow donors. All cohort members were sampled while nominally healthy, although unrecorded immune exposures were likely present. The donor was CMV seronegative and belonged to the group of 380 or so seronegative cohort members. A peripheral blood sample was collected from each donor, and TCR beta sequencing was performed on peripheral blood mononuclear cells. Genomic DNA was extracted from the blood cell samples with the Qiagen DNeasy Blood Extraction Kit. What the authors observed across the whole study: The cohort was sequenced for TCR beta chains only, and without alpha or paired-chain data the features that could be detected were limited. Because some donors lacked HLA typing at each locus, the association tests relied only on the typed subset. In an earlier analysis of approximately 590 of the donors, most TCR beta V segments appeared in productive rearrangements about 90% or about 30% of the time, broadly matching IMGT annotations. In a later analysis, HLA-associated TCR beta chains showed more clonal expansion and lower generation probabilities than non-associated chains that were equally common. A further reported finding was that TCR beta sequences accurately predicted the HLA-A and HLA-B alleles for most subjects in the first cohort. Most TCR sequences were seen in very few donors, while some public TCRs were found in many individuals. In the study, about 150 TCR beta chains were listed as associated with cytomegalovirus. The classifier was reported to diagnose cytomegalovirus status with high specificity and sensitivity in both the original cohort and the validation cohort. According to a later genetic analysis, donors in an Asian-associated ancestry cluster had fewer N-insertions in productive TCRs than the approximately 700-donor mean. A later genetic analysis associated a missense DCLRE1C variant with V-gene and J-gene trimming of TCR beta chains, and an independent cohort replicated the association. Presence/absence analyses assumed roughly uniform sequencing depth across donors, an assumption that may not hold. A group of highly shared sequence variants was considered likely to be a technical artifact of the sequencing pipeline. Assigning TCR associations to individual alleles was difficult when HLA alleles, especially DR and DQ, strongly co-occurred. The authors suggested that the approach could potentially be extended to other disease states and immunological phenotypes. Roughly 15 rarely observed V segments, including chromosome 9 orphons, were excluded from the earlier analysis of approximately 500 of the donors because counts were too low. Three of the identified cytomegalovirus-associated TCR beta chains were confirmed in vitro to be specific for cytomegalovirus antigens. Some IMGT-functional V segments, including TRBV6-2 and TRBV6-3, could not be told apart with the 87-base-pair reads, so those segments were excluded. In a later analysis, the rate of TCR association differed among HLA loci, with DRB1 alleles having the most associated TCRs and HLA-C alleles having the fewest. CMV serostatus was the only immune exposure information available for the cohort. According to a later analysis, most CMV-associated TCR beta chains appeared to be HLA-restricted, and the HLA associations seemed to be driven largely by CMV exposure. In a later analysis, several top co-occurrence clusters were reported to appear linked to parvovirus B19, influenza, CMV and Epstein-Barr virus. Correlated functional status among segregating V segments might reflect linkage disequilibrium, but an unknown experimental factor could not be ruled out. At a false discovery rate of 0.05, a later analysis linked 15,000 to 20,000 TCR beta sequences to specific HLA alleles.

Trimming removed 5 bases from V and 1 base from J, leaving 13 bases between the germline ends. The CDR3 contains 15 residues, cysteine and phenylalanine counted. CDR3 DNA is the only sequence kept; it has 45 bases, read in frame from the first base. The germline V gene specifies SGHVS as CDR1 and FQNEAQ as CDR2. Library preparation employed the immunoSEQ multiplex PCR assay. A mixture of 60 forward primers for TCR Vbeta segments and 13 reverse primers for TCR Jbeta segments was used in the multiplex PCR. The CDR3 region of rearranged TCR beta genes was amplified from genomic DNA by a multiplex PCR assay. The Illumina HiSeq System was used to sequence the amplified TCR beta libraries as 87-base-pair reads. In the original analysis: A later analysis tallied tens of millions of unique TCR beta chains across the 640 or so repertoires, and around 12 million of those chains were shared by two or more donors. To remove PCR and sequencing errors, raw reads were error-corrected and collapsed into unique sequences using a nearest-neighbor algorithm that merged closely related sequences. V, D and J gene segments were assigned by aligning CDR3 sequences to IMGT reference sequences. Each retained sequence needed at least a six-nucleotide match to both a V gene segment and a J gene segment. Rearrangements were called productive when the CDR3 lacked stop codons and stayed in frame with V and J; all others were non-productive. CDR3 was defined according to IMGT convention as the region running from the second conserved V-encoded cysteine to the conserved J-encoded phenylalanine. The earlier analysis of 550 to 650 of the donors excluded any sequence lacking an unambiguous match to a single V gene segment. In an earlier analysis of approximately 590 of the donors, V segments were called functional above 56.7% productive rearrangements and were called segregating when the between-donor standard deviation exceeded 5%. A statistical classification framework was built for diagnosing cytomegalovirus status from the catalog of TCR beta chain sequences. In a later analysis, V and J genes were assigned by comparing TCR nucleotide sequences against IMGT/GENE-DB human TR gene sequences. A later analysis assigned CDR3 sequences and most-parsimonious VDJ recombination scenarios with the TCRdist pipeline. In a later analysis, every TCR beta chain was defined by the combination of its CDR3 amino acid sequence and its V-gene family, and reads without a unique V-gene family were dropped. A later analysis removed several hundred highly shared, low-generation-probability nucleotide sequences to deal with suspected cross-contamination and a sequencing artifact. In a later analysis, a clonal expansion index for each public chain was calculated from normalized within-repertoire ranks of inferred template counts. In a later analysis, generation probabilities were computed using a VDJ recombination model fitted to out-of-frame rearrangements, and the results were checked against IGoR. Hypergeometric tests were used in a later analysis to score TCR-TCR, TCR-HLA and TCR-CMV co-occurrence, with a repertoire-size bias correction applied to the TCR pairs. In a later analysis, false discovery rates were estimated by permuting HLA or CMV assignments 20 times. In a later analysis, co-occurring TCRs were grouped with DBSCAN, and TCRdist sequence similarity was added when clustering was performed within HLA-allele-positive subsets. Repertoires with fewer than 30,000 or more than 120,000 public chains, plus five repertoires with anomalous nucleotide sharing, were excluded from co-occurrence clustering. In its TCRdb copy, this immuneACCESS table keeps in-frame sequences only and misses some clones. Where compared with another copy, unresolved V genes explain less than half of these, and the others have no known cause. The DNA was the basis for D and trimming; V, J and clone size are from that table. The sample table contains some 160,000 clones; only one count was recorded for around three quarters of them. The ten biggest clones cover 2.1% of the sample.

The sequence was collected from a man between 35 and 55 years old in good health and CMV-seronegative. Material: PBMCs. The chain employs TRBV7-8 and TRBJ2-3, with a tentative D gene TRBD2 over 5 matching bases. The CDR3 corresponds to CASSPLSRGTDTQYF. In nucleotides, the sequence is TGTGCCAGCAGCCCCCTATCGAGGGGCACAGATACGCAGTATTTT.